One and the same sample provided the 27 T cell receptor beta chains below, sequenced in a study of T-cell memory formation after mild COVID-19. TCRdb redid the calling of the 5' RACE reads with MiXCR, one entry per CDR3 protein. Among tens of thousands of distinct CDR3 sequences listed, approximately 12% were seen once. Sequenced material: PBMCs or a T cell subset sorted from them (not recorded which). The receptor set was obtained from a man aged 18 to 30 who had mild COVID-19 (a few samples of this study predate the infection). Cell type and time point are not known.

This clonotype was seen a handful of times. The gene calls are TRBV6-5 and TRBJ2-3; TRBD1 matches 9 bases. Germline trimming cut 6 bases from V and 3 bases from J; bases unmatched to any gene: 13. The CDR3 covers 17 residues. CDR1 is MNHEY, CDR2 SVGAGI, per germline. The chain's CDR3 is CASSPGQGVGGTDTQYF. CDR3 coding DNA: TGTGCCAGCAGCCCGGGACAGGGAGTCGGAGGGACAGATACGCAGTATTTT.

The chain carries TRBV7-2 and TRBJ2-1, with a weak D call TRBD2 (7 bases). This CDR3 spans 15 amino acids. CDR1 and CDR2 from the germline V gene are SGHTA and FQGNSA. Deletions cut 2 bases from V and 5 bases from J, with 13 bases between. CDR3 sequence reads: CASSLWGGPNNEQFF. The CDR3 region has the DNA TGTGCCAGCAGCTTATGGGGGGGCCCCAACAATGAGCAGTTCTTC.

This clonotype was recorded a few times. The rearrangement links TRBV7-9 to TRBJ2-3; D may match TRBD1 or TRBD2 (6 bases each). The CDR3 covers 14 residues. CDR1 and CDR2 (germline): SEHNR, FQNEAQ (reference sequence). Trimming removed 1 base from V and 9 bases from J, with 14 bases in between. The CDR3 protein is CASSLVGGDTTQYF. The CDR3 DNA reads TGTGCCAGCAGCTTAGTGGGGGGCGATACCACGCAGTATTTT.

This chain links TRBV6-2 or TRBV6-3 with TRBJ2-1; 10 nucleotides align to TRBD2. The CDR3 is 14 amino acids. Germline CDR1 and CDR2: MNHEY and SVGEGT. V dropped 6 bases and J dropped 9; count of bases not matched to a gene: 8. The CDR3 protein is CASRVAGGRGEQFF. The CDR3 DNA follows: TGTGCCAGCAGGGTAGCGGGGGGCAGGGGTGAGCAGTTCTTC.

The chain links TRBV5-1 to TRBJ1-1; D might be TRBD1 (5 bases). Per germline, CDR1 SGHRS and CDR2 YFSETQ. The CDR3 contains 14 residues. Trimming shortened V by 4 bases and J by 1 base, and 11 bases separated the two germline ends. For the CDR3, the DNA is TGCGCCAGCAGCGGGGGAATCACGAACACTGAAGCTTTCTTT. Its protein is CASSGGITNTEAFF.

Details on this clonotype: Compared with germline, one end of the junction differs, possibly owing to a read error. The chain carries TRBV5-1 and TRBJ2-7; weak D call: TRBD1 (5 bases). The CDR3 length is 15 residues. CDR1 SGHRS and CDR2 YFSETQ come from the germline V gene. DNA of the CDR3: TGCGCCAGCAGGTTGGACACCGCGACACACTACGAGCAGTACTTC. This translates into CASRLDTATHYEQYF.

Ten or more counts support this clonotype. This chain connects TRBV7-2 to TRBJ2-7, with D possibly matching TRBD2 (6 bases). The V end lost 5 bases, the J end lost 5 bases, and 16 bases lay between the germline ends. CDR3 length: 14 amino acids. The germline gives CDR1 SGHTA, CDR2 FQGNSA. The CDR3 nucleotides are TGTGCCAGCAGCCTCCCCTCGGGAGCCAACGAGCAGTACTTC. Protein product: CASSLPSGANEQYF.

This clonotype was picked up a small number of times. The rearrangement links TRBV5-1 to TRBJ2-3; D not resolved. Trimming took off 1 base at V and 5 bases at J, with 8 bases between the two ends. Germline V gives CDR1 SGHRS, CDR2 YFSETQ. This CDR3 contains 13 residues. The CDR3 region has the DNA TGCGCCAGCAGCTTGATCGGCGGAGATACGCAGTATTTT. This sequence encodes CASSLIGGDTQYF.

This clonotype has just a few counts. The rearrangement uses TRBV20-1 and TRBJ2-5; no definite D call. This CDR3 has 13 residues. The germline V and J ends were trimmed by 0 bases and 3 bases, with 8 bases remaining between them. The germline CDR1 and CDR2 sequences are DFQATT and SNEGSKA (reference sequence). The CDR3 is CSARDRAEETQYF. CDR3 sequence (DNA): TGCAGTGCTAGAGATCGGGCAGAAGAGACCCAGTACTTC.

The genes are TRBV5-1 and TRBJ1-5; 8 bases agree with TRBD1. There are 16 residues in the CDR3. CDR1 and CDR2 from the germline V gene are SGHRS and YFSETQ. J lost 8 bases, V lost 5 bases, and 15 bases had no gene match. For the CDR3, the DNA is TGCGCCAGCAGTTTGCCCAGGGGGCCTGGTACGGAGCCCCAGCATTTT. Encoded protein: CASSLPRGPGTEPQHF.

This clonotype was observed a few times. V gene TRBV6-6 combines with J gene TRBJ2-7, with 9 positions matching TRBD1. Germline CDR1 is MNHNY and CDR2 is SVGAGI (reference sequence). CDR3 size: 15 residues. V gave up 6 bases and J gave up 2 bases; unmatched junction bases: 8. CDR3 coding DNA: TGTGCCAGCAGAGAACCGGGACAGGGAACCTACGAGCAGTACTTC. Residues: CASREPGQGTYEQYF.

This clonotype turned up a few times. The CDR3 is CSARQGMNTEAFF. The CDR3 region has the DNA TGCAGTGCTAGACAGGGTATGAACACTGAAGCTTTCTTT. The chain employs TRBV20-1 and TRBJ1-1; weak D call: TRBD1 (5 bases). The germline V gene has CDR1 DFQATT and CDR2 SNEGSKA (reference sequence). The CDR3 extends over 13 amino acids. Trimming took 2 bases from V and 0 from J, leaving 7 bases between them.

This clonotype was recorded at least ten times. The chain combines TRBV20-1 with TRBJ2-1; D perhaps matches TRBD2 (5 bases). V was cut by 1 base and J by 1 base, with 20 bases left in between. This CDR3 is built from 18 residues. Germline V gives CDR1 DFQATT, CDR2 SNEGSKA (reference sequence). The CDR3 DNA reads as TGCAGTGCTAGAGGTGGGAACGAAATCCTAGCTTCCTACAATGAGCAGTTCTTC. This translates into CSARGGNEILASYNEQFF.

This clonotype has at least ten counts. The chain employs TRBV5-6 and TRBJ2-3; 9 bases fit TRBD2. Trimming at V came to 4 bases and at J to 1 base, leaving 10 bases not matched to a gene. This CDR3 contains 17 residues. CDR1 and CDR2 (germline): SGHDT, YYEEEE. DNA of the CDR3: TGTGCCAGCAGCCGCCTCGGAGCGGGGGGTGGCACAGATACGCAGTATTTT. Its protein product is CASSRLGAGGGTDTQYF.

There are a few counts of this clonotype. The J gene is TRBJ2-3, the V gene TRBV14; D is ambiguous. Trimming left V 1 base short and J 4 bases short, with 18 bases between. The germline CDR1 and CDR2 sequences are SGHDN and FVKESK. This CDR3 contains 17 residues. In DNA, the CDR3 is TGTGCCAGCAGCCAAGGGTTCCAAATAACCCTCCCAGATACGCAGTATTTT. It codes for CASSQGFQITLPDTQYF.

This clonotype was counted only a few times. The CDR3 reads CASSQQVSGNTIYF. DNA for the CDR3: TGTGCCAGCAGCCAACAGGTCTCTGGAAACACCATATATTTT. The chain links TRBV12-3 or TRBV12-4 to TRBJ1-3; tentative D call: TRBD1 (5 bases). The CDR3 contains 14 residues. V was trimmed by 6 bases and J by 0 bases, leaving 9 bases between them.

This clonotype was counted a few times. The chain is built from TRBV28 and TRBJ1-3; possibly TRBD1 for D (6 bases). CDR1 and CDR2 (germline): MDHEN, SYDVKM. V lost 9 bases, J lost 0 bases, and 21 bases lay in between. The CDR3 runs 17 residues. This CDR3 is CASHGQGQLISGNTIYF. In DNA, the CDR3 is TGTGCCAGTCACGGCCAGGGGCAACTGATCTCTGGAAACACCATATATTTT. The variable domain in full, completed from reference TRBV28 and TRBJ1-3, reads DVKVTQSSRYLVKRTGEKVFLECVQDMDHENMFWYRQDPGLGLRLIYFSYDVKMKEKGDIPEGYSVSREKKERFSLILESASTNQTSMYLCASHGQGQLISGNTIYFGEGSWLTVV.

The V and J genes are TRBV7-2 and TRBJ2-5; possibly TRBD2 for D (5 bases). V shed 0 bases and J shed 9 bases, with 17 bases lying between them. The CDR3 spans 15 residues. Germline CDR1 and CDR2: SGHTA and FQGNSA. CDR3: CASSLARTVMGAQYF. The CDR3 DNA reads as TGTGCCAGCAGCTTAGCGCGGACGGTAATGGGAGCCCAGTACTTC. The full variable domain, with the rest looked up from reference TRBV7-2 and TRBJ2-5, is GAGVSQSPSNKVTEKGKDVELRCDPISGHTALYWYRQSLGQGLEFLIYFQGNSAPDKSGLPSDRFSAERTGGSVSTLTIQRTQQEDSAVYLCASSLARTVMGAQYFGPGTRLLVL.

The rearrangement links TRBV24-1 to TRBJ2-7; 10 bases are shared with TRBD1. The J segment lost 3 bases and the V segment lost 12 bases, leaving 13 bases of the junction unmatched. The CDR3 loop spans 15 amino acids. Per the germline V gene, CDR1 is KGHDR and CDR2 is SFDVKD. This chain's CDR3 is CAPQARDRGLYEQYV. The CDR3 DNA reads TGTGCCCCCCAGGCTCGGGACAGGGGACTCTACGAGCAGTACGTC.

Many counts were recorded for this clonotype. This chain uses TRBV5-1 with TRBJ2-5, with 10 bases fitting TRBD2. The CDR3 has 15 residues. Germline CDR1 SGHRS, CDR2 YFSETQ. Unmatched junction bases numbered 5, after V lost 1 base and J lost 5 bases. The CDR3 sequence is CASSLQGTSVETQYF. In DNA, the CDR3 is TGCGCCAGCAGCTTGCAGGGGACTAGCGTCGAGACCCAGTACTTC.

This clonotype showed up just a few times. The chain uses TRBV29-1 and TRBJ2-5; no definite D call. The germline V gene encodes CDR1 SQVTM and CDR2 ANQGSEA. The CDR3 contains 11 residues. Trimming shortened V by 4 bases and J by 9 bases, and 12 bases separated the two germline ends. In nucleotides, the CDR3 is TGCAGCGTTGTAAGCATCCGGGCCCAGTACTTC. Translated, it gives CSVVSIRAQYF.

This clonotype appeared a few times. The V gene is TRBV7-8, the J gene TRBJ2-7; D ambiguous. The CDR3 spans 13 residues. V gave up 1 base and J gave up 3 bases, with 7 bases separating them. CDR1 is SGHVS, CDR2 FQNEAQ, per germline. CDR3 sequence (DNA): TGTGCCAGCAGCTTAGGCCCACTCTACGAGCAGTACTTC. It specifies CASSLGPLYEQYF.

The chain is built from TRBV4-1 and TRBJ2-7; 11 bases are shared with TRBD2. Germline lookup yields CDR1 MGHRA and CDR2 YSYEKL. The CDR3 loop spans 13 amino acids. V lost 3 bases to trimming and J lost 6 bases; unmatched junction nucleotides: 1. CDR3 DNA sequence: TGCGCCAGCAGCCAGCTAGCGGGGGGCGAGCAGTACGTC. Translated: CASSQLAGGEQYV.

At least ten counts were recorded for this clonotype. V and J are TRBV6-2 or TRBV6-3 and TRBJ2-1, with 7 positions matching TRBD2. J lost 3 bases, V lost 0 bases, and 8 bases had no gene match. Germline loops: CDR1 MNHEY, CDR2 SVGEGT. The CDR3 spans 17 residues. The chain's CDR3 is CASSYSPPGGIYNEQFF. DNA of the CDR3: TGTGCCAGCAGTTACTCCCCCCCCGGGGGGATCTACAATGAGCAGTTCTTC.

V gene TRBV3-1 combines with J gene TRBJ2-5; TRBD2 matches 9 bases. The germline gives CDR1 LGHDT, CDR2 YNNKEL (reference sequence). The CDR3 sequence is 14 residues long. Here the CDR3 DNA reads TGTGCTTCGACCGGCCTAGCGGGGAGGGAGACCCAGTACTTC. Translation: CASTGLAGRETQYF.

The chain links TRBV7-9 to TRBJ1-2; 7 nucleotides match TRBD1. V lost 5 bases to trimming and J lost 2 bases; unmatched junction nucleotides: 8. This CDR3 region has 15 residues. Germline CDR1 reads SEHNR; CDR2 reads FQNEAQ (reference sequence). CDR3 in amino acids: CASSRPGQENYGYTF. Written as DNA, the CDR3 is TGTGCCAGCAGCCGCCCCGGACAGGAGAACTATGGCTACACCTTC.

The chain combines TRBV2 with TRBJ2-7, with 8 bases matching TRBD1. CDR3 length equals 13 residues. Trimming took 3 bases from V and 6 from J; bases not matched to a gene: 4. The germline V gene has CDR1 SNHLY and CDR2 FYNNEI. This chain's CDR3 is CASSEVTGGEQYV. The CDR3 DNA reads as TGTGCCAGCAGTGAGGTAACAGGGGGCGAGCAGTACGTC.